These 16 T cell receptor beta chains were sequenced from one sample in a study of shared clonotypes between healthy human individuals. Sequencing was performed with immunoSEQ multiplex PCR; in TCRdb, only in-frame clones are kept and a portion is missing. The data show 650,000 to 750,000 clones, around 72% seen once. The material sequenced was memory CD4+ T cells sorted from blood. The subset denotes: CD45RA-negative fraction. These receptors originate from a woman in her thirties in good health.

With respect to this clone: A far larger clone is just one base off, so this is likely a read error. This sequence joins TRBV27 and TRBJ2-7, with D perhaps matching TRBD2 (5 bases). V was cut by 6 bases and J by 6 bases, with 18 bases left in between. The CDR3 covers 14 residues. Germline loops: CDR1 MNHEY, CDR2 SMNVEV (reference sequence). This CDR3 is CASRAVGSFGEQYF. The CDR3 bases are TGTGCCAGCAGGGCGGTGGGGAGTTTTGGCGAGCAGTACTTC.

This CDR3 is CASSQAFRSSGNTIYF. CDR3 DNA sequence: TGCGCCAGCAGCCAAGCTTTCCGAAGCTCTGGAAACACCATATATTTT. The chain carries TRBV4-1 and TRBJ1-3, with D unresolved. Trimming cost V 1 base and J 0 bases, with 10 bases left between them. CDR1 and CDR2 (germline): MGHRA, YSYEKL. The CDR3 consists of 16 residues.

This clone appeared a few times. This rearrangement joins TRBV28 to TRBJ1-2; TRBD1 matches 7 bases. Germline assignment: CDR1 MDHEN and CDR2 SYDVKM. The CDR3 is 14 residues long. J gave up 8 bases and V 5 bases, and 11 bases lay outside the gene matches. CDR3 sequence reads: CASSPDDRAGGYTF. The DNA of the CDR3 is TGTGCCAGCAGTCCCGACGACAGGGCTGGGGGCTACACCTTC.

CDR3 nucleotide sequence: TGCGCCAGCAGCCAAGATCAGGTCAGCGATAATCAGCCCCAGCATTTT. It specifies CASSQDQVSDNQPQHF. This chain connects TRBV4-1 to TRBJ1-5; D call uncertain. The CDR3 sequence is 16 residues long. From germline, CDR1 is MGHRA and CDR2 YSYEKL. The V end was cut by 0 bases, the J end by 4 bases, with 13 bases between.

This clone was counted only a few times. V usage is TRBV2 and J usage is TRBJ1-5, with TRBD1 matching 11 bases. J was trimmed by 7 bases and V by 5 bases; bases with no gene match: 4. The CDR3 contains 14 residues. Germline assignment: CDR1 SNHLY and CDR2 FYNNEI. The CDR3 nucleotides are TGTGCCAGCAGTACCCGGGACAGGGGGCAGCCCCAGCATTTT. Translation: CASSTRDRGQPQHF.

V usage is TRBV9 and J usage is TRBJ2-1; tentative D call: TRBD2 (5 bases). The V end was cut by 3 bases, the J end by 8 bases, with 12 bases between. CDR1 and CDR2 from the germline V gene are SGDLS and YYNGEE. The CDR3 consists of 13 residues. The CDR3 coding sequence is TGTGCCAGCAGCGAAACTAGGTACGATGAGCAGTTCTTC. This translates into CASSETRYDEQFF.

The V call is TRBV7-9, the J call TRBJ1-4, with 7 bases fitting TRBD1. The CDR3 runs 12 residues. V was pared by 6 bases and J by 8 bases, with 3 bases of the junction left unmatched. The germline V gene has CDR1 SEHNR and CDR2 FQNEAQ (reference sequence). CDR3 in DNA: TGTGCCAGCAGTCTACAGGGGGAAAAACTGTTTTTT. This gives the protein CASSLQGEKLFF. The full variable domain, its missing parts supplied by reference TRBV7-9 and TRBJ1-4, is DTGVSQNPRHKITKRGQNVTFRCDPISEHNRLYWYRQTLGQGPEFLTYFQNEAQLEKSRLLSDRFSAERPKGSFSTLEIQRTEQGDSAMYLCASSLQGEKLFFGSGTQLSVL.

The chain carries TRBV7-9 and TRBJ1-1, with TRBD1 as a possible D gene (6 bases). Trimming pared 3 bases from V and 11 bases from J, leaving 13 bases between. The CDR3 extends over 12 amino acids. Germline-derived CDR1 and CDR2 are SEHNR and FQNEAQ (reference sequence). CDR3 sequence: CASSLGGGGAFF. Written as DNA, the CDR3 is TGTGCCAGCAGCTTGGGGGGCGGCGGCGCTTTCTTT.

This clone turned up a few times. The V gene is TRBV27, the J gene TRBJ1-2; 10 bases align to TRBD1. The CDR3 is made up of 15 amino acids. Unmatched junction bases numbered 10, after V lost 8 bases and J lost 4 bases. CDR1 is MNHEY, CDR2 SMNVEV, per germline (reference sequence). The CDR3 spells CASGQPGQGIYGYTF. The CDR3 nucleotides are TGTGCCAGCGGCCAGCCGGGACAGGGGATCTATGGCTACACCTTC.

V and J are TRBV15 and TRBJ2-7; 9 nucleotides match TRBD1. Germline V gene data show CDR1 as LNHNV and CDR2 as YYDKDF (reference sequence). With 1 base clipped from V and 2 bases from J, the junction kept 6 bases outside the gene matches. The CDR3 extends over 16 amino acids. DNA of the CDR3: TGTGCCACCAGCAGAGCGACCGGGACAGGGCCCTACGAGCAGTACTTC. Translating gives CATSRATGTGPYEQYF.

In DNA, the CDR3 is TGCGCCAGTCGGTCTACGGCGGGAGGGCCGAATGAGCAGTTCTTC. The encoded protein is CASRSTAGGPNEQFF. The gene calls are TRBV5-1 and TRBJ2-1, with TRBD2 matching 9 bases. CDR3 length: 15 amino acids. V shed 8 bases and J 7 bases; nucleotides not matched to a gene: 13. Germline-derived CDR1 and CDR2 are SGHRS and YFSETQ.

In nucleotides, the CDR3 is TGCGCCAGCAGCTTGGGAGAGGGAGGGATTCAGCCCCAGCATTTT. Translation gives CASSLGEGGIQPQHF. This chain joins TRBV5-1 and TRBJ1-5; D uncertain. The CDR3 is made up of 15 amino acids. CDR1 is SGHRS, CDR2 YFSETQ, per germline. Trimming left V 0 bases short and J 6 bases short, with 13 bases between.

The rearrangement joins TRBV18 to TRBJ1-1; 12 nucleotides align to TRBD1. The CDR3 has 15 amino acids. With V trimmed by 6 bases and J by 4 bases, 6 bases remained unmatched. Germline CDR1 and CDR2: KGHSH and LQKENI. Written as DNA, the CDR3 is TGTGCCAGCTCCCCGGGACAGGGGGCGGGCACTGAAGCTTTCTTT. This encodes CASSPGQGAGTEAFF. Full variable domain (rest looked up from reference TRBV18 and TRBJ1-1): NAGVMQNPRHLVRRRGQEARLRCSPMKGHSHVYWYRQLPEEGLKFMVYLQKENIIDESGMPKERFSAEFPKEGPSILRIQQVVRGDSAAYFCASSPGQGAGTEAFFGQGTRLTVV.

This sequence joins TRBV6-1 and TRBJ2-1, with 12 bases fitting TRBD2. CDR3 length: 15 residues. Germline CDR1 reads MNHNS; CDR2 reads SASEGT. Trimming removed 7 bases from V and 9 bases from J; junction bases left unmatched: 10. This chain's CDR3 is CASTRLAGVLVEQFF. The CDR3 nucleotides read TGTGCCAGCACCCGACTAGCGGGAGTATTGGTTGAGCAGTTCTTC.

This clone was counted ten times or more. The CDR3, as DNA: TGTGCCAGCACCCAACGGACAGGCAGCTCCTACGAGCAGTACTTC. Translating it yields CASTQRTGSSYEQYF. The rearrangement links TRBV21-1 to TRBJ2-7; TRBD1, the table's D call, lacks a check against the DNA. TRBV21-1 is recorded as a pseudogene. The CDR3 extends over 15 amino acids.

This chain joins TRBV7-2 and TRBJ2-1, with D unclear. Trimming took off 6 bases at V and 4 bases at J, with 13 bases between the two ends. Germline V gives CDR1 SGHTA, CDR2 FQGNSA. CDR3 size: 14 residues. The CDR3 reads CASSPPRYYNEQFF. CDR3 nucleotides: TGTGCCAGCAGTCCCCCAAGGTATTACAATGAGCAGTTCTTC. The full variable domain, rest sourced from reference TRBV7-2 and TRBJ2-1, is GAGVSQSPSNKVTEKGKDVELRCDPISGHTALYWYRQSLGQGLEFLIYFQGNSAPDKSGLPSDRFSAERTGGSVSTLTIQRTQQEDSAVYLCASSPPRYYNEQFFGPGTRLTVL.